This entry describes one T cell receptor (beta chain). The data derive from a study of T cell changes during pregnancy in multiple sclerosis. The germline V gene has CDR1 LGHNA and CDR2 YNFKEQ. Trimming left V 1 base short and J 9 bases short, with 12 bases between. CDR3 length: 13 amino acids. Repertoires were generated with immunoSEQ multiplex PCR, while TCRdb's copy carries only in-frame clones and drops some. Altogether about 98,000 clones are present, 92% being singletons, with the ten largest covering roughly 2.1%. Sequencing used peripheral blood, obtained after pregnancy. This chain joins TRBV4-2 and TRBJ1-1; possible D gene TRBD1, 5 bases. This clonotype originated in a female donor in good health, enrolled as a control in a pregnancy study. The CDR3 reads CASSQGIQGKAFF. The CDR3 DNA reads TGTGCCAGCAGCCAAGGCATTCAGGGCAAAGCTTTCTTT.